This T cell receptor (beta chain) came from a study of control samples from healthy donors and cancer patients. Trimming took 1 base from V and 1 from J; bases not matched to a gene: 8. The germline V gene has CDR1 LGHDT and CDR2 YNNKEL (reference sequence). There are 17 residues in the CDR3. This clone was seen a single time. Sequenced by immunoSEQ multiplex PCR; TCRdb stores in-frame clones only, minus some. The repertoire includes approximately 79,000 clones, 89% of them detected once, and 6.5% to 7.5% sits in the top ten. The receptor's source is a man aged 45 to 65 in good health. This sequence joins TRBV3-1 (or the pseudogene TRBV3-2) and TRBJ1-2; 8 bases fit TRBD1. Sequencing input: blood. In DNA, the CDR3 is TGTGCCAGCAGCCAAGCCTGGGACAGGAAACTTAACTATGGCTACACCTTC. Translation gives CASSQAWDRKLNYGYTF.